The 10 T cell receptor beta chains below were found in one sample sequenced in a study of cytomegalovirus exposure and HLA in healthy donors. The PCR had 60 Vbeta and 13 Jbeta primers. TCRdb keeps only in-frame clones here, not all; method: immunoSEQ multiplex PCR. The table shows roughly 150,000 clones, with roughly four fifths occurring only once. The sequenced material came from PBMCs. The receptors originated from a man between 50 and 59 years old in good health and CMV-seropositive.

This clone turned up a few times. This chain uses TRBV9 with TRBJ2-6, with 7 nucleotides matching TRBD2. From germline, CDR1 is SGDLS and CDR2 YYNGEE. V lost 3 bases to trimming and J lost 5 bases; unmatched junction nucleotides: 5. The CDR3 has 15 residues. DNA for the CDR3: TGTGCCAGCAGCGCGGGGGGAAACTGGGCCAACGTCCTGACTTTC. Protein: CASSAGGNWANVLTF.

The chain joins TRBV29-1 to TRBJ2-7; D unresolved. Trimming took off 2 bases at V and 1 base at J, with 6 bases between the two ends. CDR1 SQVTM and CDR2 ANQGSEA come from the germline V gene. This CDR3 spans 12 amino acids. The DNA for the CDR3 is TGCAGCGTTGAAAGTCAGTCCTACGAGCAGTACTTC. Translated: CSVESQSYEQYF.

CDR3 region: CASRLTLGDYGYTF. Written as DNA, the CDR3 is TGTGCCAGCAGGCTTACTCTGGGCGACTATGGCTACACCTTC. The chain has TRBV6-6 and TRBJ1-2, with D uncertain. Per the germline V gene, CDR1 is MNHNY and CDR2 is SVGAGI (reference sequence). The CDR3 totals 14 residues. Trimming shortened V by 6 bases and J by 3 bases, and 14 bases separated the two germline ends.

The chain carries TRBV28 and TRBJ1-1, with a possible D match to TRBD1 (6 bases). The CDR3 loop spans 15 amino acids. The germline V gene encodes CDR1 MDHEN and CDR2 SYDVKM. V lost 3 bases, J lost 1 base, and 12 bases lay in between. The CDR3 region has the DNA TGTGCCAGCAGTTTTTTAGGACAGCCGAACACTGAAGCTTTCTTT. Translated: CASSFLGQPNTEAFF.

J is TRBJ1-6 and V is TRBV28; tentative D call: TRBD1 (6 bases). Germline loops: CDR1 MDHEN, CDR2 SYDVKM. This CDR3 spans 16 amino acids. The V and J ends lost 6 bases and 3 bases respectively, with 15 bases between them. The CDR3 bases are TGTGCCAGCAGCTCGTCAGGGGCTAACTATAATTCACCCCTCCACTTT. This encodes CASSSSGANYNSPLHF.

The rearrangement joins TRBV6-6 to TRBJ2-3; maybe TRBD1 (6 bases). Per germline, CDR1 MNHNY and CDR2 SVGAGI (reference sequence). This CDR3 contains 14 residues. The V gene lost 7 bases and the J gene lost 0 bases, with 11 bases spanning the gap. The CDR3 spells CASKLDRSTDTQYF. The CDR3, as DNA: TGTGCCAGCAAACTGGACAGAAGCACAGATACGCAGTATTTT.

This chain links TRBV27 with TRBJ1-5; 8 nucleotides match TRBD1. V trimming: 8 bases; J trimming: 0 bases; junction bases outside the gene matches: 3. Germline V lookup: CDR1 MNHEY, CDR2 SMNVEV (reference sequence). The CDR3 spans 14 residues. CDR3: CASPTGDSNQPQHF. The CDR3 coding sequence is TGTGCCAGCCCGACAGGGGATAGCAATCAGCCCCAGCATTTT.

The chain links TRBV28 to TRBJ1-2, with D perhaps matching TRBD1 (6 bases). Trimming removed 2 bases at V and 2 bases at J, with 12 bases between. The CDR3 covers 15 residues. The germline gives CDR1 MDHEN, CDR2 SYDVKM. The CDR3 loop reads CASSLVGQYNYGYTF. CDR3 sequence (DNA): TGTGCCAGCAGTTTAGTGGGACAATACAACTATGGCTACACCTTC.

As concerns this clone: Other DNA sequences within the sample encode an identical CDR3. This chain uses TRBV19 with TRBJ2-1, with a possible D match to TRBD2 (5 bases). Germline V gene data show CDR1 as LNHDA and CDR2 as SQIVND (reference sequence). Deletions cut 7 bases from V and 7 bases from J, with 23 bases between. The CDR3 is 16 amino acids. The CDR3 region has the DNA TGTGCCAGTACCCGCGGCGGCGGGCGCTGGTTTAATGAGCAGTTCTTC. This translates into CASTRGGGRWFNEQFF.

The chain recombines TRBV11-1 with TRBJ2-1; 16 nucleotides match TRBD2. The junction had 5 bases not matched to a gene; V was cut back by 2 bases and J by 7 bases. CDR3 length: 17 amino acids. Looked up from germline, CDR1 is SGHAT and CDR2 is FQDESV (reference sequence). The CDR3 protein is CASSLPGLAGGLNEQFF. CDR3 nucleotide sequence: TGTGCCAGCAGCTTACCGGGACTAGCGGGGGGGCTAAATGAGCAGTTCTTC.